The 28 T cell receptor beta chains below were found in one sample sequenced in a study of T-cell memory formation after mild COVID-19. TCRdb analysed the 5' RACE reads with MiXCR anew, one entry per CDR3 protein. In the table there are 130,000 to 150,000 distinct CDR3 sequences, about 19% of which are singletons. Sequencing was done on a sample of PBMCs or a T cell subset sorted from them (not recorded which). The receptor source for this set is an adult woman who had mild COVID-19 (a few samples of this study predate the infection). Cell type and time point are not known.

This clonotype was observed a few times. The chain employs TRBV10-3 and TRBJ2-7; D tentatively reads TRBD1 or TRBD2 (5 bases each). The V gene lost 0 bases and the J gene lost 2 bases, with 11 bases spanning the gap. Germline CDR1 and CDR2: ENHRY and SYGVKD. The CDR3 is 15 residues long. Written as DNA, the CDR3 is TGTGCCATCAGTGAGTCAGGGGACGTCCCCTACGAGCAGTACTTC. This translates into CAISESGDVPYEQYF.

This clonotype has a single count. The rearrangement links TRBV7-2 to TRBJ1-3; D is perhaps TRBD1 (6 bases). Trimming cost V 5 bases and J 6 bases, with 11 bases left between them. Germline CDR1 is SGHTA and CDR2 is FQGNSA. The CDR3 is 13 residues long. The CDR3 spells CASSRDTKNTIYF. The CDR3 bases are TGTGCCAGCAGCAGGGACACCAAAAACACCATATATTTT.

This sequence joins TRBV7-2 and TRBJ2-7; no firm D call. Germline V lookup: CDR1 SGHTA, CDR2 FQGNSA. V was trimmed by 3 bases and J by 6 bases, leaving 12 bases between them. The length of the CDR3 is 13 residues. The CDR3 DNA reads as TGTGCCAGCAGCTTCTTTTTTGGTTCCGAGCAGTACTTC. This encodes CASSFFFGSEQYF.

The chain recombines TRBV28 with TRBJ2-7, with 11 bases that match TRBD2. CDR1 is MDHEN, CDR2 SYDVKM, per germline. With 7 bases clipped from V and 2 bases from J, the junction kept 7 bases outside the gene matches. The CDR3 spans 15 residues. CDR3 DNA sequence: TGTGCCAGCAACACGCTAGCGGGAGGTGCCTACGAGCAGTACTTC. Protein sequence: CASNTLAGGAYEQYF.

The J gene is TRBJ2-3, the V gene TRBV7-2; 8 positions agree with TRBD2. CDR3 length: 16 amino acids. Trimming took 2 bases from V and 5 from J; bases not matched to a gene: 9. Looked up from germline, CDR1 is SGHTA and CDR2 is FQGNSA. The CDR3 spells CASSLFPGGAVDTQYF. DNA for the CDR3: TGTGCCAGCAGCTTATTCCCCGGGGGGGCAGTAGATACGCAGTATTTT. The complete variable domain, with remaining parts taken from reference TRBV7-2 and TRBJ2-3, reads GAGVSQSPSNKVTEKGKDVELRCDPISGHTALYWYRQSLGQGLEFLIYFQGNSAPDKSGLPSDRFSAERTGGSVSTLTIQRTQQEDSAVYLCASSLFPGGAVDTQYFGPGTRLTVL.

This clonotype was detected ten times or more. This sequence joins TRBV5-1 and TRBJ1-6; tentatively, D is TRBD1 (6 bases). The CDR3 covers 17 residues. V was shortened by 3 bases and J by 0 bases, with 13 bases between the two germline ends. Germline V CDR1 and CDR2: SGHRS, YFSETQ. The CDR3 reads CASSSSPGDSYNSPLHF. CDR3 in DNA: TGCGCCAGCAGCTCCAGTCCAGGGGACTCCTATAATTCACCCCTCCACTTT.

This clonotype has more than one count but fewer than ten. The V call is TRBV6-1, the J call TRBJ1-2; D is undetermined. The CDR3 loop spans 12 amino acids. Germline V lookup: CDR1 MNHNS, CDR2 SASEGT. The V end was cut by 3 bases, the J end by 3 bases, with 5 bases between. CDR3 sequence reads: CASSEADYGYTF. The CDR3 region has the DNA TGTGCCAGCAGTGAGGCCGACTATGGCTACACCTTC.

The V call is TRBV12-3 or TRBV12-4, the J call TRBJ1-2; weak D call: TRBD1 (5 bases). The CDR3 runs 11 residues. V dropped 5 bases and J dropped 5 bases, with 6 bases sitting between them. The CDR3 spells CASSRQYGYTF. The CDR3 DNA reads TGTGCCAGCAGTCGACAGTATGGCTACACCTTC.

This chain connects TRBV20-1 to TRBJ1-5; D is uncertain. Trimming took off 5 bases at V and 4 bases at J, with 9 bases between the two ends. The CDR3 contains 12 residues. The germline CDR1 and CDR2 sequences are DFQATT and SNEGSKA (reference sequence). CDR3 DNA sequence: TGCAGTGCTGTAGATCGGAATCAGCCCCAGCATTTT. Protein product: CSAVDRNQPQHF.

The J gene is TRBJ2-1, the V gene TRBV9, with 9 positions matching TRBD2. Germline trimming cut 2 bases from V and 6 bases from J; bases unmatched to any gene: 6. Looked up from germline, CDR1 is SGDLS and CDR2 is YYNGEE. CDR3 length equals 15 residues. CDR3 nucleotide sequence: TGTGCCAGCAGCGTTAGCGGGAGTGGATTCAATGAGCAGTTCTTC. This sequence encodes CASSVSGSGFNEQFF.

This clonotype was seen only a few times. The chain links TRBV7-9 to TRBJ2-1; D is perhaps TRBD2 (6 bases). The germline CDR1 and CDR2 sequences are SEHNR and FQNEAQ (reference sequence). The V gene lost 8 bases and the J gene lost 10 bases, with 18 bases spanning the gap. The CDR3 runs to 13 residues. CDR3: CASLIGLSGEQFF. The CDR3 nucleotides read TGTGCCAGCCTCATCGGCCTTAGCGGCGAGCAGTTCTTC.

This clonotype appeared a single time. The rearrangement joins TRBV20-1 to TRBJ2-1; 11 nucleotides agree with TRBD2. Losses at the gene ends were 0 bases for V and 8 bases for J; bases not matched to a gene: 9. CDR1 is DFQATT, CDR2 SNEGSKA, per germline (reference sequence). The CDR3 totals 16 residues. The CDR3 DNA reads TGCAGTGCTAGAGAGTTTAGCGGGAGGGCTTGGTATGAGCAGTTCTTC. Protein: CSAREFSGRAWYEQFF.

The chain recombines TRBV18 with TRBJ2-7; D remains unclear. Per germline, CDR1 KGHSH and CDR2 LQKENI. The V and J ends lost 2 bases and 2 bases respectively, with 13 bases between them. There are 15 residues in the CDR3. The CDR3 bases are TGTGCCAGCTCACCAGATGGATTGGCCACCTACGAGCAGTACTTC. It codes for CASSPDGLATYEQYF.

The chain carries TRBV20-1 and TRBJ1-2; possibly TRBD1 for D (5 bases). V was cut by 5 bases and J by 4 bases, with 14 bases left in between. Germline-derived CDR1 and CDR2 are DFQATT and SNEGSKA (reference sequence). The CDR3 totals 13 residues. CDR3 nucleotides: TGCAGTGCTGGGAGGGAGGGGCGCTATGGCTACACCTTC. It specifies CSAGREGRYGYTF.

The CDR3 region is CASSQATKLFF. In nucleotides, the CDR3 is TGTGCCAGCAGCCAAGCAACGAAACTGTTTTTT. J is TRBJ1-4 and V is TRBV3-1; D remains ambiguous. This CDR3 contains 11 residues. Germline loops: CDR1 LGHDT, CDR2 YNNKEL (reference sequence). Trimming left V 1 base short and J 11 bases short, with 5 bases between. The whole variable domain, filled in from reference TRBV3-1 and TRBJ1-4, reads DTAVSQTPKYLVTQMGNDKSIKCEQNLGHDTMYWYKQDSKKFLKIMFSYNNKELIINETVPNRFSPKSPDKAHLNLHINSLELGDSAVYFCASSQATKLFFGSGTQLSVL.

The CDR3 region has the DNA TGTGCCAGCAGTTTGGGACTCGGCTCCTACGAGCAGTACTTC. It is translated as CASSLGLGSYEQYF. V gene TRBV12-3 or TRBV12-4 combines with J gene TRBJ2-7; possibly TRBD2 for D (6 bases). CDR3 length: 14 residues. Trimming took off 3 bases at V and 0 bases at J, with 9 bases between the two ends.

This clonotype was observed a handful of times. CDR3 sequence: CASGYTGPRDTQYF. As DNA, the CDR3 is TGTGCCAGCGGGTACACCGGGCCGAGAGATACGCAGTATTTT. V is TRBV12-3 or TRBV12-4 and J is TRBJ2-3; D call uncertain. The V gene lost 8 bases and the J gene lost 5 bases, with 17 bases spanning the gap. This CDR3 spans 14 amino acids.

This chain uses TRBV4-1 with TRBJ2-3, with D uncertain. The CDR3 covers 14 residues. Trimming left V 1 base short and J 6 bases short, with 11 bases between. CDR1 and CDR2 (germline): MGHRA, YSYEKL. The CDR3 sequence is CASSQVRVADTQYF. The CDR3 region has the DNA TGCGCCAGCAGCCAAGTCCGGGTTGCGGATACGCAGTATTTT.

CDR3 DNA: TGTGCCAGCAGCTTGGGAAGCGGGGGGGCCAAAAACATTCAGTACTTC. Translated, it gives CASSLGSGGAKNIQYF. This chain connects TRBV5-6 to TRBJ2-4, with 9 bases that match TRBD2. Germline loops: CDR1 SGHDT, CDR2 YYEEEE. V trimming: 0 bases; J trimming: 1 base; junction bases outside the gene matches: 2. CDR3 length: 16 residues.

The chain employs TRBV5-4 and TRBJ2-7; 7 bases are shared with TRBD1. The CDR3 spans 15 residues. Germline CDR1 and CDR2: SGHNT and YYREEE (reference sequence). Unmatched junction bases numbered 9, after V lost 5 bases and J lost 1 base. This CDR3 reads CASSEEQGVSYEQYF. The CDR3, as DNA: TGTGCCAGCAGTGAGGAGCAGGGGGTTTCCTACGAGCAGTACTTC.

This sequence joins TRBV20-1 and TRBJ2-1; tentative D call: TRBD1 (5 bases). V lost 4 bases and J 0 bases, leaving 19 bases between the germline ends. In germline, CDR1 is DFQATT, CDR2 SNEGSKA (reference sequence). The CDR3 is 17 amino acids. The CDR3 DNA reads TGCAGTGCTACTGATGCAACAGGCCGAAGCTCCTACAATGAGCAGTTCTTC. This encodes CSATDATGRSSYNEQFF.

This clonotype was detected only once. The CDR3: CASRNIDRVRTEAFF. The CDR3 coding sequence is TGCGCCAGCAGAAACATCGACCGGGTGAGAACTGAAGCTTTCTTT. The V and J genes are TRBV4-1 and TRBJ1-1; the D is unclear. Trimming stripped 6 bases from V and 5 bases from J, with 19 bases between. CDR1 is MGHRA, CDR2 YSYEKL, per germline. There are 15 residues in the CDR3.

This clonotype was detected only once. One end of the junction varies from germline; a read error may be responsible. The rearrangement links TRBV12-3 or TRBV12-4 to TRBJ2-7, with D possibly TRBD1 on 6 matching bases. The CDR3 spans 11 residues. The CDR3 protein is CASSLVGTTVF. The CDR3 DNA follows: TGTGCCAGCAGTTTAGTGGGGACAACGGTCTTC.

This clonotype has a handful of counts. The chain employs TRBV24-1 and TRBJ2-2; D is uncertain. Deletions cut 5 bases from V and 6 bases from J, with 9 bases between. There are 13 residues in the CDR3. In germline, CDR1 is KGHDR, CDR2 SFDVKD. CDR3 bases: TGTGCCACCAGTGTCTACGAGGCCGGGGAGCTGTTTTTT. Protein: CATSVYEAGELFF.

This clonotype has just a few counts. The V call is TRBV20-1, the J call TRBJ1-2; 8 positions match TRBD1. Germline-derived CDR1 and CDR2 are DFQATT and SNEGSKA (reference sequence). The CDR3 has 15 residues. V shed 3 bases, J shed 2 bases, and the junction held 8 bases outside the gene matches. The CDR3 DNA reads as TGCAGTGCTAGGGGGTACAGACAGGGGAACTATGGCTACACCTTC. It codes for CSARGYRQGNYGYTF.

This clonotype was recorded a few times. The chain uses TRBV10-3 and TRBJ2-7, with D unclear. CDR1 ENHRY and CDR2 SYGVKD come from the germline V gene. With 6 bases removed from V and 5 bases from J, the gap between germline ends came to 14 bases. This CDR3 is built from 13 residues. The CDR3 sequence is CAIRNLLRDEQYF. DNA for the CDR3: TGTGCCATCAGGAACTTATTAAGGGACGAGCAGTACTTC.

V and J are TRBV7-9 and TRBJ1-1; D unclear. The V end lost 3 bases, the J end lost 4 bases, and 9 bases lay between the germline ends. The CDR3 totals 13 residues. Germline V gives CDR1 SEHNR, CDR2 FQNEAQ (reference sequence). CDR3 sequence (DNA): TGTGCCAGCAGCTTTTATTCCGGCACTGAAGCTTTCTTT. Translation: CASSFYSGTEAFF. Filled out from reference TRBV7-9 and TRBJ1-1, the complete variable domain reads DTGVSQNPRHKITKRGQNVTFRCDPISEHNRLYWYRQTLGQGPEFLTYFQNEAQLEKSRLLSDRFSAERPKGSFSTLEIQRTEQGDSAMYLCASSFYSGTEAFFGQGTRLTVV.

This clonotype showed up just a few times. This chain connects TRBV5-1 to TRBJ2-7; 7 positions agree with TRBD2. The CDR3 sequence is 14 residues long. Per the germline V gene, CDR1 is SGHRS and CDR2 is YFSETQ. With 2 bases clipped from V and 2 bases from J, the junction kept 4 bases outside the gene matches. The CDR3 DNA sequence: TGCGCCAGCAGCTTAGCGGGAAACCCCTACGAGCAGTACTTC. This sequence encodes CASSLAGNPYEQYF.